A single sample gave rise to the 5 T cell receptor beta chains below, sequenced in a study of T cell responses to AZD1222 COVID-19 vaccine. The protocol was immunoSEQ multiplex PCR, while the TCRdb copy is restricted to in-frame clones and leaves out a portion. This sample has 140,000 to 150,000 clones, with under 95% found just once. The sequenced sample was peripheral blood, obtained on day 0 of AZD1222 vaccination. Receptors were obtained from an adult in good health.

This chain uses TRBV7-9 with TRBJ2-2; D might be TRBD1 (5 bases). Germline CDR1 is SEHNR and CDR2 is FQNEAQ (reference sequence). The CDR3 sequence is 15 residues long. V was shortened by 1 base and J by 2 bases, with 8 bases between the two germline ends. The chain's CDR3 is CASSLGRANTGELFF. The CDR3 coding sequence is TGTGCCAGCAGCTTAGGCAGGGCAAACACCGGGGAGCTGTTTTTT.

The chain has TRBV2 and TRBJ1-5; 10 positions match TRBD1. CDR1 is SNHLY and CDR2 is FYNNEI in the germline V gene. The CDR3 length is 16 residues. V shed 10 bases and J 3 bases; nucleotides not matched to a gene: 12. The CDR3 reads CATSPGQGRNNQPQHF. CDR3 bases: TGTGCCACAAGTCCGGGACAGGGGAGGAACAATCAGCCCCAGCATTTT.

The chain employs TRBV29-1 and TRBJ2-7, with 14 bases matching TRBD2. The CDR3 loop spans 15 amino acids. J lost 4 bases, V lost 6 bases, and 8 bases had no gene match. Germline V gene data show CDR1 as SQVTM and CDR2 as ANQGSEA. In DNA, the CDR3 is TGCAGCGTCGCTGCTGGGACTAGCGGGAGTTACGAGCAGTACTTC. This encodes CSVAAGTSGSYEQYF.

This clone was observed a few times. For the CDR3, the DNA is TGTGCCAGCTCCCGAACCGGGACGGGAGAGACCCAGTACTTC. Translation: CASSRTGTGETQYF. J is TRBJ2-5 and V is TRBV19; TRBD1 or TRBD2 may be the D gene (5 bases each). Trimming took off 9 bases at V and 4 bases at J, with 18 bases between the two ends. The CDR3 is made up of 14 amino acids. Germline CDR1 reads LNHDA; CDR2 reads SQIVND (reference sequence).

The chain carries TRBV5-6 and TRBJ2-6; D is ambiguous. Germline V gives CDR1 SGHDT, CDR2 YYEEEE. Deletions cut 2 bases from V and 2 bases from J, with 8 bases between. The CDR3 loop spans 15 amino acids. CDR3 in amino acids: CASSFPQAGANVLTF. The CDR3, as DNA: TGTGCCAGCAGCTTTCCCCAGGCTGGGGCCAACGTCCTGACTTTC.